The clone carrying this T cell receptor beta chain was detected a few times. The CDR3 consists of 15 residues. J lost 2 bases, V lost 4 bases, and 4 bases had no gene match. CDR1 is LGHNA, CDR2 YSLEER, per germline. The sample originates from a study of beta chain features in type 1 diabetes. Study-level information: Comparable age, gender and cell yields were observed in patients relative to healthy donors.

Sequencing targeted expressed TCRB transcripts, as all isolated RNA had been reverse transcribed. For naive, central memory and regulatory T cell samples, reads averaged roughly 3.6 million. The assay was immunoSEQ multiplex PCR, and TCRdb's table has in-frame clones only and misses some. This sample has 500,000 to 700,000 clones; 15% to 17% occur once, and the top ten carry around 0.1%. The TCR originated in a man in his late teens or twenties in good health. The rearrangement uses TRBV4-3 and TRBJ1-5; TRBD1 matches at 8 bases. Sequenced sample: naive CD4+ T cells from blood. The CDR3, as DNA: TGCGCCAGCAGCCCGTCGGGACAGGGCAATCAGCCCCAGCATTTT. Residues: CASSPSGQGNQPQHF.